These 2 T cell receptor beta chains came from one sample sequenced in a study of blood T cell repertoires in COVID-19. Repertoires were generated with immunoSEQ multiplex PCR, while TCRdb's copy carries only in-frame clones and drops some. This table holds 200,000 to 250,000 clones, 75% to 90% found once. The sequenced material came from peripheral blood. Every receptor here comes from a woman of 80 years or more with COVID-19, enrolled during active disease.

V usage is TRBV3-1 (or the pseudogene TRBV3-2) and J usage is TRBJ2-5; D call uncertain. The length of the CDR3 is 14 residues. Trimming removed 1 base at V and 5 bases at J, with 11 bases between. Germline V gene lookup returns CDR1 LGHDT and CDR2 YNNKEL (reference sequence). CDR3 protein: CASSQGQKVETQYF. In nucleotides, the CDR3 is TGTGCCAGCAGCCAAGGGCAAAAAGTGGAGACCCAGTACTTC.

The gene calls are TRBV4-1 and TRBJ2-5, with 10 nucleotides matching TRBD1. Germline CDR1 is MGHRA and CDR2 is YSYEKL. This CDR3 is built from 16 residues. V was clipped by 4 bases and J by 4 bases; unmatched bases: 9. The CDR3 DNA reads TGCGCCAGCAGCCCCAGGGACAGGGGTCAAGGAGAGACCCAGTACTTC. This sequence encodes CASSPRDRGQGETQYF.